These T cell receptor beta chains were read from a single sample in a study of CD8+CD57+ T cells in acquired aplastic anemia. MiXCR, run by TCRdb on the reads, gives a single entry per CDR3 protein. In the table there are roughly 86,000 distinct CDR3 sequences, under 50% of which are singletons. Sequenced sample: sorted CD4+, CD8+, or CD8+CD57+ T cells (not recorded which) from PBMCs. Every receptor here comes from a human donor in good health, serving as a control. CDR3s include the opening cysteine and the closing phenylalanine or tryptophan. The D gene is left open where the match is weak. Clone size, where shown, is once, few, many, or a class for clones that have expanded.

D gene: NA; V gene: TRBV25-1; clone size: NA; J gene: TRBJ2-5; CDR3 DNA: TGTGCCAGCAGCCTTAGGGGATCAGAGACCCAGTACTTC; CDR3 protein: CASSLRGSETQYF
D gene: TRBD2; V gene: TRBV13; clone size: NA; J gene: TRBJ2-5; CDR3 DNA: TGTGCCAGCAGACTTAGCGGGCAAGAGACCCAGTACTTC; CDR3 protein: CASRLSGQETQYF
D gene: TRBD1; V gene: TRBV13; clone size: many; J gene: TRBJ1-2; CDR3 DNA: TGTGCCAGCAGCACAAGGGGGACAGCCGGCGGCTACACCTTC; CDR3 protein: CASSTRGTAGGYTF
D gene: TRBD1; V gene: TRBV24-1; clone size: many; J gene: TRBJ2-7; CDR3 DNA: TGTGCCACCAGTGATACATCCGGGACAGGGGACGAGCAGTACTTC; CDR3 protein: CATSDTSGTGDEQYF
D gene: NA; V gene: TRBV12-3/TRBV12-4; clone size: NA; J gene: TRBJ1-1; CDR3 DNA: TGTGCCAGCAGTTTAGCGAGCGGGTTGAACACTGAAGCTTTCTTT; CDR3 protein: CASSLASGLNTEAFF
D gene: TRBD1; V gene: TRBV10-1; clone size: NA; J gene: TRBJ2-7; CDR3 DNA: TGCGCCAGCACGATCGACCGGGACAGGGTGTACGAGCAGTACTTC; CDR3 protein: CASTIDRDRVYEQYF
D gene: TRBD2; V gene: TRBV7-9; clone size: NA; J gene: TRBJ2-7; CDR3 DNA: TGTGCCAGTAGGGAGGCGGGGGGAACCTACGAGCAGTACTTC; CDR3 protein: CASREAGGTYEQYF
D gene: NA; V gene: TRBV12-3/TRBV12-4; clone size: NA; J gene: TRBJ1-1; CDR3 DNA: TGTGCCAGCAGTTATTCCGGCGGAAGCAACACTGAAGCTTTCTTT; CDR3 protein: CASSYSGGSNTEAFF
D gene: NA; V gene: TRBV9; clone size: once; J gene: TRBJ2-1; CDR3 DNA: TGTGCCAGCAGCCCAATGACACGTCTTTTTGGGGGTGAGCAGTTCTTC; CDR3 protein: CASSPMTRLFGGEQFF
D gene: NA; V gene: TRBV29-1; clone size: many; J gene: TRBJ2-7; CDR3 DNA: TGCAGCGTCCCTAACCCCGGGACTGGCTACGAGCAGTACTTC; CDR3 protein: CSVPNPGTGYEQYF
D gene: TRBD1; V gene: TRBV29-1; clone size: NA; J gene: TRBJ2-1; CDR3 DNA: TGCAGCGTTGGACAGGGTTTCAGATCCTACAATGAGCAGTTCTTC; CDR3 protein: CSVGQGFRSYNEQFF
D gene: TRBD2; V gene: TRBV6-5; clone size: NA; J gene: TRBJ2-1; CDR3 DNA: TGTGCCAGCAGTTACTCGCCTAGCGGGACTAATGAGCAGTTCTTC; CDR3 protein: CASSYSPSGTNEQFF
D gene: NA; V gene: TRBV10-1; clone size: NA; J gene: TRBJ1-1; CDR3 DNA: TGCGCCAGCACCGGGTCCCAGGGTGACACTGAAGCTTTCTTT; CDR3 protein: CASTGSQGDTEAFF
D gene: NA; V gene: TRBV12-3/TRBV12-4; clone size: many; J gene: TRBJ2-3; CDR3 DNA: TGTGCCAGCAGTTCGTCAGCAGATACGCAGTATTTT; CDR3 protein: CASSSSADTQYF
D gene: NA; V gene: TRBV27; clone size: NA; J gene: TRBJ1-1; CDR3 DNA: TGTGCCAGCAGTCCGACCGCTAGGGCTGAAGCTTTCTTT; CDR3 protein: CASSPTARAEAFF
D gene: NA; V gene: TRBV15; clone size: once; J gene: TRBJ1-5; CDR3 DNA: TGTGCCACCAGCAGAGTCTTGGGCCAGAATCAGCCCCAGCATTTT; CDR3 protein: CATSRVLGQNQPQHF
D gene: NA; V gene: TRBV19; clone size: NA; J gene: TRBJ1-5; CDR3 DNA: TGTGCCAGTAGTATTGGTAGGATAGGACAGCCCCAGCATTTT; CDR3 protein: CASSIGRIGQPQHF
D gene: NA; V gene: TRBV7-2; clone size: NA; J gene: TRBJ2-1; CDR3 DNA: TGTGCCAGCAGCTTAGAGCGGTACAATGAGCAGTTCTTC; CDR3 protein: CASSLERYNEQFF
D gene: NA; V gene: TRBV2; clone size: NA; J gene: TRBJ1-4; CDR3 DNA: TGTGCCAGCAATGAATGGCAGGGGAGCGAAAAACTGTTTTTT; CDR3 protein: CASNEWQGSEKLFF
D gene: NA; V gene: TRBV11-2; clone size: many; J gene: TRBJ1-3; CDR3 DNA: TGTGCCAGCAGCTTAGACTTCCTAAGCTCCTCTGGAAACACCATATATTTT; CDR3 protein: CASSLDFLSSSGNTIYF
D gene: NA; V gene: TRBV6-1; clone size: NA; J gene: TRBJ1-2; CDR3 DNA: TGTGCCAGCAATAAGCAGGGTAACTATGGCTACACCTTC; CDR3 protein: CASNKQGNYGYTF
D gene: NA; V gene: TRBV7-2; clone size: NA; J gene: TRBJ2-1; CDR3 DNA: TGTGCCAGCAGCTTCACCGACAGGAATGAGCAGTTCTTC; CDR3 protein: CASSFTDRNEQFF
D gene: NA; V gene: TRBV2; clone size: NA; J gene: TRBJ2-1; CDR3 DNA: TGTGCCAGCCTTCTCCTCCAAGGGTACAATGAGCAGTTCTTC; CDR3 protein: CASLLLQGYNEQFF
D gene: TRBD1; V gene: TRBV20-1; clone size: many; J gene: TRBJ2-3; CDR3 DNA: TGCAGTGCTAAGACAGGGGGCCGTACAGATACGCAGTATTTT; CDR3 protein: CSAKTGGRTDTQYF
D gene: TRBD2; V gene: TRBV14; clone size: NA; J gene: TRBJ2-7; CDR3 DNA: TGTGCCAGCAGCGTTGGGGGGGTGCGTGGTGACGAGCAGTACTTC; CDR3 protein: CASSVGGVRGDEQYF
D gene: NA; V gene: TRBV12-3/TRBV12-4; clone size: NA; J gene: TRBJ2-7; CDR3 DNA: TGTGCCAGCAGTTTGAGTCTGGGGGCTTCCGAGCAGTACTTC; CDR3 protein: CASSLSLGASEQYF
D gene: TRBD2; V gene: TRBV10-3; clone size: NA; J gene: TRBJ2-3; CDR3 DNA: TGTGCCATCAGTGAGTCGGAGCGGGGGGCGGATTATTTT; CDR3 protein: CAISESERGADYF
D gene: NA; V gene: TRBV6-2/TRBV6-3; clone size: few; J gene: TRBJ1-4; CDR3 DNA: TGTGCCAGCAGTTACTCGTCTACAGGTCCGGTACAACTGTTTTTT; CDR3 protein: CASSYSSTGPVQLFF
D gene: TRBD1; V gene: TRBV9; clone size: many; J gene: TRBJ1-2; CDR3 DNA: TGTGCCAGCAGCTCACAGGGGGCCTGGTATGGCTACACCTTC; CDR3 protein: CASSSQGAWYGYTF
D gene: NA; V gene: TRBV20-1; clone size: NA; J gene: TRBJ2-7; CDR3 DNA: TGCAGTGCCGGGGACGAGCAGTACTTC; CDR3 protein: CSAGDEQYF
D gene: TRBD1; V gene: TRBV5-8; clone size: NA; J gene: TRBJ1-5; CDR3 DNA: TGTGCCAGCAGCACACAGGGGGCGAGTCAGCCCCAGCATTTT; CDR3 protein: CASSTQGASQPQHF
D gene: NA; V gene: TRBV19; clone size: many; J gene: TRBJ2-3; CDR3 DNA: TGTGCCAGTAGTATCACCCCTCGGGGACTCCACGCGTTT; CDR3 protein: CASSITPRGLHAF
D gene: NA; V gene: TRBV2; clone size: NA; J gene: TRBJ1-1; CDR3 DNA: TGTGCCAGCAGGGAACAGACTGTGGACACTGAAGCTTTCTTT; CDR3 protein: CASREQTVDTEAFF
D gene: TRBD2; V gene: TRBV25-1; clone size: NA; J gene: TRBJ2-3; CDR3 DNA: TGTGCCAGCAGTGCCCTAGCGGGACAGTATTTT; CDR3 protein: CASSALAGQYF
D gene: TRBD1; V gene: TRBV7-2; clone size: NA; J gene: TRBJ2-7; CDR3 DNA: TGTGCCAGCACCGGGACAGGGATCCACGAGCAGTACTTC; CDR3 protein: CASTGTGIHEQYF
D gene: NA; V gene: TRBV28; clone size: many; J gene: TRBJ2-7; CDR3 DNA: TGTGCCAGCACCCCTGGGGCGGCCGAGCAGTACTTC; CDR3 protein: CASTPGAAEQYF
D gene: NA; V gene: TRBV20-1; clone size: NA; J gene: TRBJ1-3; CDR3 DNA: TGCAGTGCGAACCGAGTTCGGACCTCTGGAAACACCATATATTTT; CDR3 protein: CSANRVRTSGNTIYF
D gene: NA; V gene: TRBV10-3; clone size: NA; J gene: TRBJ2-1; CDR3 DNA: TGTGCCACCCAACGGGGGCAGGGTTACAATGAGCAGTTCTTC; CDR3 protein: CATQRGQGYNEQFF
D gene: NA; V gene: TRBV15; clone size: NA; J gene: TRBJ1-2; CDR3 DNA: TGTGCCACCAGCAGTACACCGGGACAAGATAACTATGGCTACACCTTC; CDR3 protein: CATSSTPGQDNYGYTF
D gene: NA; V gene: TRBV9; clone size: many; J gene: TRBJ1-3; CDR3 DNA: TGTGCCAGCAGCGTAGAAGGTGACTCTGGAAACACCATATATTTT; CDR3 protein: CASSVEGDSGNTIYF
D gene: TRBD1; V gene: TRBV29-1; clone size: NA; J gene: TRBJ2-3; CDR3 DNA: TGCAGCGTAGGACAGGGGGCCGCAGATACGCAGTATTTT; CDR3 protein: CSVGQGAADTQYF